The rows below give T cell receptor beta chains drawn from one sample of a study of blood T cell repertoires in COVID-19. Assay: immunoSEQ multiplex PCR; the TCRdb copy retains only in-frame clones and omits some. Of around 420,000 clones listed, approximately 88% are singletons. The material sequenced was PBMCs or T cells enriched from blood (not recorded which). The receptors shown here come from a woman aged 40 to 50 with acute COVID-19. Each CDR3 is given with its conserved first and last residue. The order of the fields is CDR3 protein, CDR3 DNA, D gene, clone size, J gene, V gene. D genes are given only for firm matches. Rows may omit the clone size; those that give it use once, few, many or a size class.

CASSGGQGHGYTF	TGTGCCAGCAGCGGGGGACAGGGTCATGGCTACACCTTC	TRBD1	NA	TRBJ1-2	TRBV9
CASSIAGQSRGYTF	TGTGCCAGTAGTATTGCGGGTCAGTCTCGTGGCTACACCTTC	NA	NA	TRBJ1-2	TRBV19
CASSDSSGNTIYF	TGTGCCAGCAGTGACAGTTCTGGAAACACCATATATTTT	NA	NA	TRBJ1-3	TRBV12-3/TRBV12-4
CSASRGMNTEAFF	TGCAGTGCTAGTCGGGGTATGAACACTGAAGCTTTCTTT	NA	few	TRBJ1-1	TRBV20-1
CASSVLAGITDTQYF	TGTGCCAGCAGCGTTCTAGCGGGGATCACAGATACGCAGTATTTT	TRBD2	NA	TRBJ2-3	TRBV9
CASSQEGVGLAGNNEQFF	TGCGCCAGCAGCCAAGAGGGGGTGGGACTAGCGGGGAACAATGAGCAGTTCTTC	TRBD2	once	TRBJ2-1	TRBV4-1
CASSQKGQTNYGYTF	TGTGCCAGCAGCCAAAAGGGGCAGACTAACTATGGCTACACCTTC	NA	once	TRBJ1-2	TRBV11-2
CASSGGDGPQETQYF	TGCGCCAGCAGCGGGGGGGATGGCCCTCAAGAGACCCAGTACTTC	TRBD2	NA	TRBJ2-5	TRBV5-1
CASSPSLEGFGNTEAFF	TGCGCCAGCAGCCCAAGTTTGGAGGGATTTGGGAACACTGAAGCTTTCTTT	NA	NA	TRBJ1-1	TRBV5-1
CARRLRQAEDSNQPQHF	TGTGCCAGGCGCCTCCGTCAGGCAGAAGATAGCAATCAGCCCCAGCATTTT	NA	NA	TRBJ1-5	TRBV6-4
CASSLERARTSTEQYF	TGTGCCAGCAGCTTAGAGCGGGCCAGGACCTCTACGGAGCAGTACTTC	NA	NA	TRBJ2-7	TRBV7-8
CASSFSGQGKNSPLHF	TGCGCCAGCAGCTTTTCTGGACAGGGGAAAAATTCACCCCTCCACTTT	TRBD1	NA	TRBJ1-6	TRBV5-1
CAWSRTAGSYNEQFF	TGTGCCTGGAGTCGGACAGCCGGCTCCTACAATGAGCAGTTCTTC	NA	NA	TRBJ2-1	TRBV30
CASSYSGPEPDTQYF	TGTGCCAGCAGTTACTCGGGGCCAGAACCAGATACGCAGTATTTT	NA	NA	TRBJ2-3	TRBV6-2/TRBV6-3
CASSATGDTEAFF	TGTGCCAGCAGCGCCACAGGGGACACTGAAGCTTTCTTT	TRBD1	NA	TRBJ1-1	TRBV7-9
CASSFSLNTEAFF	TGTGCCAGCAGTTTTTCCTTGAACACTGAAGCTTTCTTT	NA	few	TRBJ1-1	TRBV12-3/TRBV12-4
CASSRTGVSRNTQYF	TGTGCCAGCAGCCGAACAGGGGTCTCGAGGAATACGCAGTATTTT	NA	NA	TRBJ2-3	TRBV21-1
CASSEGGQLGETQYF	TGTGCCAGCAGTGAAGGAGGCCAGCTCGGAGAGACCCAGTACTTC	NA	once	TRBJ2-5	TRBV6-1
CAWSGQGGTTQHF	TGTGCCTGGAGTGGACAGGGGGGTACGACCCAGCATTTT	TRBD1	NA	TRBJ1-5	TRBV30
CASSAGRSNTGELFF	TGTGCCAGCAGCGCGGGACGGTCGAACACCGGGGAGCTGTTTTTT	NA	few	TRBJ2-2	TRBV7-9
CSASSGGGNTIYF	TGCAGTGCTAGTTCGGGGGGTGGAAACACCATATATTTT	NA	NA	TRBJ1-3	TRBV20-1
CASSTGQAAGEQYF	TGTGCCAGCTCTACGGGACAGGCAGCTGGCGAGCAGTACTTC	TRBD1	few	TRBJ2-7	TRBV18
CASSLEGHSPLHF	TGTGCCAGCAGCTTGGAGGGGCATTCACCCCTCCACTTT	NA	NA	TRBJ1-6	TRBV5-5
CASSPETETDTQYF	TGCGCCAGCAGCCCTGAAACTGAAACAGATACGCAGTATTTT	NA	NA	TRBJ2-3	TRBV5-1
CASSLEGPNEKLFF	TGCGCCAGCAGCTTGGAGGGGCCTAATGAAAAACTGTTTTTT	NA	NA	TRBJ1-4	TRBV5-1
CASKISSGANVLTF	TGTGCCAGTAAGATTAGCTCTGGGGCCAACGTCCTGACTTTC	NA	NA	TRBJ2-6	TRBV19
CASSVVGQGDGYTF	TGTGCCAGCAGCGTAGTGGGACAGGGGGATGGCTACACCTTC	TRBD1	once	TRBJ1-2	TRBV9
CASSPVTGLFGYTF	TGCGCCAGCAGCCCGGTTACAGGGCTCTTCGGCTACACCTTC	NA	few	TRBJ1-2	TRBV5-1
CASSDMTGRNQPQHF	TGTGCCAGCAGCGATATGACAGGGCGGAATCAGCCCCAGCATTTT	TRBD1	NA	TRBJ1-5	TRBV6-5
CASSTGQGGYSNQPQHF	TGTGCCAGTAGTACCGGACAGGGGGGATATAGCAATCAGCCCCAGCATTTT	TRBD1	NA	TRBJ1-5	TRBV19
CAWNFGLATGELFF	TGTGCCTGGAATTTTGGGCTAGCAACCGGGGAGCTGTTTTTT	NA	once	TRBJ2-2	TRBV30
CASSPPNDPDTYGYTF	TGCGCCAGCAGCCCCCCAAATGATCCGGACACCTATGGCTACACCTTC	NA	few	TRBJ1-2	TRBV4-1
CASSSGQPGDTQYF	TGCGCCAGCAGCTCTGGACAGCCTGGGGATACGCAGTATTTT	NA	NA	TRBJ2-3	TRBV5-1